The entry below gives a single T cell receptor beta chain sequence along with its context. These data originate in a study of blood T cell repertoires in COVID-19. Deletions cut 5 bases from V and 4 bases from J, with 18 bases between. Germline V lookup: CDR1 SGHVS, CDR2 FQNEAQ. This CDR3 has 17 residues. Repertoires were generated with immunoSEQ multiplex PCR, while TCRdb's copy carries only in-frame clones and drops some. The sample holds about 140,000 clones, 60% to 80% seen once. V usage is TRBV7-8 and J usage is TRBJ2-6; weak D call: TRBD1 (5 bases). The sequence was obtained from a woman between 50 and 59 years old who had recovered from COVID-19. The sequenced sample was PBMCs or T cells enriched from blood (not recorded which). CDR3 loop: CASSGRPGLSGANVLTF. In DNA form, the CDR3 reads TGTGCCAGCAGCGGCCGTCCAGGGTTATCGGGGGCCAACGTCCTGACTTTC.